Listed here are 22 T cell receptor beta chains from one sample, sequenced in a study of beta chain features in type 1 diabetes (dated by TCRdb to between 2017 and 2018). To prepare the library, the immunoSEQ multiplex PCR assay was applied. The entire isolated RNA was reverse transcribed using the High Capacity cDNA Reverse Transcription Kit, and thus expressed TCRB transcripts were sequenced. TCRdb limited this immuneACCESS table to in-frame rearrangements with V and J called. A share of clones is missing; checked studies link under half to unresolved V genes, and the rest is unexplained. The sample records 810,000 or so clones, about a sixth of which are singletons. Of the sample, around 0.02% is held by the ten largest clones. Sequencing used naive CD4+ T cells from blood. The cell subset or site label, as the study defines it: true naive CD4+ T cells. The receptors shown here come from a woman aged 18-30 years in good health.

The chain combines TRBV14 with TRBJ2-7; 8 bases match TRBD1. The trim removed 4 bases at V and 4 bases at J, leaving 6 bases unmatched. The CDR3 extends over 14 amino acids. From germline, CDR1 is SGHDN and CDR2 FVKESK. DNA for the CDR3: TGTGCCAGCAGCCCTTACAGGGGGTTGTACGAGCAGTACTTC. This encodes CASSPYRGLYEQYF.

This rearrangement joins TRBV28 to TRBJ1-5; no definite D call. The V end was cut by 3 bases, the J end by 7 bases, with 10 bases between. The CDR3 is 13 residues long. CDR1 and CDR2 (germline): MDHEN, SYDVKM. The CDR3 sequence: CASSFTDVQPQHF. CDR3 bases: TGTGCCAGCAGTTTTACTGATGTCCAGCCCCAGCATTTT.

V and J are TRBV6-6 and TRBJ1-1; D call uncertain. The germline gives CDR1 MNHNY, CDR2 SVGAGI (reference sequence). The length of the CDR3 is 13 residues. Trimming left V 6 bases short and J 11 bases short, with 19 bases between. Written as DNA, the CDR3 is TGTGCCAGCAGCCACAGTCAGTCAGGTGTGGCTTTCTTT. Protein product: CASSHSQSGVAFF.

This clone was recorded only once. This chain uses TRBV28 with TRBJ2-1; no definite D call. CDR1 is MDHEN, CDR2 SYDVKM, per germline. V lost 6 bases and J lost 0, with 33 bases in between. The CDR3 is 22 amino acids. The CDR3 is CASSVSNPLTPLPRFSYNEQFF. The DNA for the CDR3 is TGTGCCAGCAGCGTCTCCAACCCCTTAACCCCCCTACCCCGTTTCTCCTACAATGAGCAGTTCTTC.

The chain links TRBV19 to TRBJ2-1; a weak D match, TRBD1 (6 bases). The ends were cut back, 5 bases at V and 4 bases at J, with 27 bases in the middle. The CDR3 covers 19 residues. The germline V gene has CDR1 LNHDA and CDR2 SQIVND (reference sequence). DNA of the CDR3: TGTGCCAGTAGTCCCCCAGCCGGGACAAGGGCGGCGTATTACAATGAGCAGTTCTTC. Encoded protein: CASSPPAGTRAAYYNEQFF.

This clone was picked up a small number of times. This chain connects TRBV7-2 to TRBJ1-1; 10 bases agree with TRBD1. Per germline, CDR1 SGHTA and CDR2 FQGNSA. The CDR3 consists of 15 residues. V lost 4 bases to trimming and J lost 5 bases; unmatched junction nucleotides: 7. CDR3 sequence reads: CASSSRTGGSTEAFF. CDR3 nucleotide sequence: TGTGCCAGCAGCTCAAGGACAGGGGGAAGTACTGAAGCTTTCTTT. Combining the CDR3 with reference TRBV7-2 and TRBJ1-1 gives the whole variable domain GAGVSQSPSNKVTEKGKDVELRCDPISGHTALYWYRQSLGQGLEFLIYFQGNSAPDKSGLPSDRFSAERTGGSVSTLTIQRTQQEDSAVYLCASSSRTGGSTEAFFGQGTRLTVV.

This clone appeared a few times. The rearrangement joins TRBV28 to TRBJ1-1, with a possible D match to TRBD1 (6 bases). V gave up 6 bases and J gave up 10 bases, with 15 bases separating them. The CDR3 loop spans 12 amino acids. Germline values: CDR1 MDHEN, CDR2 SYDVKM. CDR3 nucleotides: TGTGCCAGCAGCAACAGGGAAGTGGGAGCTTTCTTT. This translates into CASSNREVGAFF.

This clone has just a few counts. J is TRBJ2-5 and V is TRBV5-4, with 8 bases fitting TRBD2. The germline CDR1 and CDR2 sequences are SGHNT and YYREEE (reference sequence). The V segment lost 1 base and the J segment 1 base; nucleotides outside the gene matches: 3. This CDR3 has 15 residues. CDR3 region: CASSLYGRVQETQYF. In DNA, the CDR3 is TGTGCCAGCAGCTTGTACGGGAGGGTCCAAGAGACCCAGTACTTC. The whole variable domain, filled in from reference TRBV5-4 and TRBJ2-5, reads ETGVTQSPTHLIKTRGQQVTLRCSSQSGHNTVSWYQQALGQGPQFIFQYYREEENGRGNFPPRFSGLQFPNYSSELNVNALELDDSALYLCASSLYGRVQETQYFGPGTRLLVL.

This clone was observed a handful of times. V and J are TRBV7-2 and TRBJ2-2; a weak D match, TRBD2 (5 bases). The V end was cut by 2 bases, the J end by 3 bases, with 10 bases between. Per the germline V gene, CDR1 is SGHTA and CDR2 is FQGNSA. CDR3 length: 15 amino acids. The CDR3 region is CASSLTADYTGELFF. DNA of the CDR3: TGTGCCAGCAGCTTAACGGCGGACTACACCGGGGAGCTGTTTTTT.

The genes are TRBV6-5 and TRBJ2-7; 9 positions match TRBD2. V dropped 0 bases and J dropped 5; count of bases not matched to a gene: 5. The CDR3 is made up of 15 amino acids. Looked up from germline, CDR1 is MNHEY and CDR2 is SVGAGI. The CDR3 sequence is CASSYSGGREDEQYF. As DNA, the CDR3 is TGTGCCAGCAGTTACTCCGGCGGGAGGGAAGACGAGCAGTACTTC.

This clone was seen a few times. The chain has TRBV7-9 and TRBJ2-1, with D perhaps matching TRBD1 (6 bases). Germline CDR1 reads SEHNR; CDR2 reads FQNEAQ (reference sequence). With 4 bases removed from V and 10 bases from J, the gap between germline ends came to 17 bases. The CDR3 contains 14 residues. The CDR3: CASSSSQGVREQFF. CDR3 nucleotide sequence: TGTGCCAGCAGCTCTTCACAGGGAGTCCGCGAGCAGTTCTTC.

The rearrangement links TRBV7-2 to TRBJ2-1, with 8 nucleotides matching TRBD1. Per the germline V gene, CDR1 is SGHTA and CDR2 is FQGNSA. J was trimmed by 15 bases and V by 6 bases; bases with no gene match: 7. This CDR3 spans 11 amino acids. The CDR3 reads CASRRTGNAFF. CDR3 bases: TGTGCCAGCAGACGGACAGGGAATGCGTTCTTC.

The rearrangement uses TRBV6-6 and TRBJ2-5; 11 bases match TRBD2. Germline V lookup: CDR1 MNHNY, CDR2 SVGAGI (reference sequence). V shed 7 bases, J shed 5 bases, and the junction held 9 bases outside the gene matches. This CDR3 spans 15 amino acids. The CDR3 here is CASTGTSGSMETQYF. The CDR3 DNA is TGTGCCAGCACCGGAACTAGCGGGAGCATGGAGACCCAGTACTTC.

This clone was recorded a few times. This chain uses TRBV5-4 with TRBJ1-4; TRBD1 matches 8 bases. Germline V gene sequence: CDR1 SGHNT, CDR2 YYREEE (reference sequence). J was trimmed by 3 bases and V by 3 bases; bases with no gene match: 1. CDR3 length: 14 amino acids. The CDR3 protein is CASSWTGSNEKLFF. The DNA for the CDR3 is TGTGCCAGCAGCTGGACAGGGTCTAATGAAAAACTGTTTTTT.

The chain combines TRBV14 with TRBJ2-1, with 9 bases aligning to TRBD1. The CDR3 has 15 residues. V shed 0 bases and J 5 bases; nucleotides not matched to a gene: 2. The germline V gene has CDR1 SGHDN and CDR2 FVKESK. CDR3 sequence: CASSQENRGHNEQFF. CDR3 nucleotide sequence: TGTGCCAGCAGCCAAGAAAACAGGGGGCACAATGAGCAGTTCTTC. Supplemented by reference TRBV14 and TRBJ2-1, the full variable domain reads EAGVTQFPSHSVIEKGQTVTLRCDPISGHDNLYWYRRVMGKEIKFLLHFVKESKQDESGMPNNRFLAERTGGTYSTLKVQPAELEDSGVYFCASSQENRGHNEQFFGPGTRLTVL.

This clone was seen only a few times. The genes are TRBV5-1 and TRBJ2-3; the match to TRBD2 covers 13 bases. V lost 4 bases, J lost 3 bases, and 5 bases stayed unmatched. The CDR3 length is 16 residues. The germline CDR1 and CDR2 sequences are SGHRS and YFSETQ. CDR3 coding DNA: TGCGCCAGCAGCCTAAGGGGACTAGCGGGAACAGATACGCAGTATTTT. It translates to CASSLRGLAGTDTQYF.

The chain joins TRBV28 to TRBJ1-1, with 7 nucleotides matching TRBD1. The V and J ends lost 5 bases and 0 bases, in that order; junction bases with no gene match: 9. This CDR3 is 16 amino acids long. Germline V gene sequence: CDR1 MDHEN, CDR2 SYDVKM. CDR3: CASSTAGGGMNTEAFF. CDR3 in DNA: TGTGCCAGCAGTACTGCCGGAGGGGGCATGAACACTGAAGCTTTCTTT. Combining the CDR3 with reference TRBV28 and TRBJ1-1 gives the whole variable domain DVKVTQSSRYLVKRTGEKVFLECVQDMDHENMFWYRQDPGLGLRLIYFSYDVKMKEKGDIPEGYSVSREKKERFSLILESASTNQTSMYLCASSTAGGGMNTEAFFGQGTRLTVV.

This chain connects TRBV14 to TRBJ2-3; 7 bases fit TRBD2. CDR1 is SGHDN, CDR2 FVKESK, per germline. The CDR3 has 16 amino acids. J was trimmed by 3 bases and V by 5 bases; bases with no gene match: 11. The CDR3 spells CASSSNSGGRTDTQYF. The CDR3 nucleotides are TGTGCCAGCAGCTCCAACTCTGGCGGGAGAACAGATACGCAGTATTTT.

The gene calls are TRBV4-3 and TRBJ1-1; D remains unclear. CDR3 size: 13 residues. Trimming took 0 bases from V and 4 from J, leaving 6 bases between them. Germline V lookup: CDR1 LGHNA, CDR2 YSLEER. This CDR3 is CASSQDASTEAFF. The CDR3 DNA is TGCGCCAGCAGCCAAGATGCTTCCACTGAAGCTTTCTTT.

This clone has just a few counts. The CDR3 loop reads CASSSAGTGGRKTYEQYF. The CDR3, as DNA: TGTGCCAGCAGCTCAGCCGGGACAGGGGGTAGGAAGACCTACGAGCAGTACTTC. The V and J genes are TRBV13 and TRBJ2-7, with 11 bases matching TRBD1. Germline CDR1 and CDR2: PRHDT and FYEKMQ (reference sequence). The V and J ends lost 4 bases and 2 bases, in that order; junction bases with no gene match: 13. The CDR3 is 18 residues long.

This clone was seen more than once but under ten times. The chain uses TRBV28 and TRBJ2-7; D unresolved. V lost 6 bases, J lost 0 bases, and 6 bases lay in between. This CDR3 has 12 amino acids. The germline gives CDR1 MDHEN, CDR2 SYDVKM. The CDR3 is CASRLGSYEQYF. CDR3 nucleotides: TGTGCCAGCAGGTTGGGCTCCTACGAGCAGTACTTC.

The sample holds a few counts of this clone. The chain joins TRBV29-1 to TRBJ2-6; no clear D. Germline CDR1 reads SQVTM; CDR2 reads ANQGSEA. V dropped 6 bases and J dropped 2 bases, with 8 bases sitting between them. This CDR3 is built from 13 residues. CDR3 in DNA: TGCAGCGTATACCCCGCTGGGGCCAACGTCCTGACTTTC. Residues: CSVYPAGANVLTF. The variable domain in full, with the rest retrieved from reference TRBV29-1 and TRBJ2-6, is SAVISQKPSRDICQRGTSLTIQCQVDSQVTMMFWYRQQPGQSLTLIATANQGSEATYESGFVIDKFPISRPNLTFSTLTVSNMSPEDSSIYLCSVYPAGANVLTFGAGSRLTVL.